The 26 T cell receptor beta chains presented below share a single source sample, sequenced in a study of cytomegalovirus exposure and HLA in healthy donors. The PCR was carried out with 60 Vbeta primers and 13 Jbeta primers. Profiling relied on immunoSEQ multiplex PCR, and the TCRdb table lists in-frame clones only, not all of them. The sample yields around 180,000 clones, approximately 78% seen once. Sequencing used PBMCs. All receptors come from a woman between 45 and 65 years old in good health and CMV-seropositive.

The V call is TRBV6-1, the J call TRBJ2-7, with 7 bases aligning to TRBD1. CDR3 length: 14 residues. Germline trimming cut 4 bases from V and 5 bases from J; bases unmatched to any gene: 8. From germline, CDR1 is MNHNS and CDR2 SASEGT. The CDR3 DNA reads as TGTGCCAGCAGTGCCCAGGGGGAAATCAACGAGCAGTACTTC. Amino acids: CASSAQGEINEQYF.

The CDR3 region has the DNA TGTGCCAGCAGCCCAGGGGTTAGCTATAATTCACCCCTCCACTTT. Translation gives CASSPGVSYNSPLHF. The rearrangement joins TRBV7-9 to TRBJ1-6; D might be TRBD1 (6 bases). V was pared by 5 bases and J by 3 bases, with 11 bases between. Germline V gene sequence: CDR1 SEHNR, CDR2 FQNEAQ (reference sequence). CDR3 length: 15 residues.

In its sample, this clone was seen a few times. CDR3 sequence (DNA): TGTGCCAGCAGCCCTGTGAAGCGGGGGGACCAAGAGACCCAGTACTTC. Its protein product is CASSPVKRGDQETQYF. V gene TRBV11-1 combines with J gene TRBJ2-5, with 9 bases matching TRBD2. The CDR3 consists of 16 residues. Germline V gene data show CDR1 as SGHAT and CDR2 as FQDESV (reference sequence). With V trimmed by 5 bases and J by 0 bases, 7 bases remained unmatched. Variable domain in full (rest from reference TRBV11-1 and TRBJ2-5): EAEVAQSPRYKITEKSQAVAFWCDPISGHATLYWYRQILGQGPELLVQFQDESVVDDSQLPKDRFSAERLKGVDSTLKIQPAELGDSAMYLCASSPVKRGDQETQYFGPGTRLLVL.

The chain couples TRBV20-1 to TRBJ2-1; D might be TRBD2 (6 bases). V lost 4 bases and J lost 11, with 12 bases in between. CDR1 is DFQATT and CDR2 is SNEGSKA in the germline V gene (reference sequence). The CDR3 is made up of 11 amino acids. The DNA for the CDR3 is TGCAGTGCTAATCCGCGGGGCCAGCAGTTCTTC. It specifies CSANPRGQQFF.

This clone has just one count. The rearrangement joins TRBV6-1 to TRBJ1-3; TRBD1 matches 9 bases. With 4 bases clipped from V and 8 bases from J, the junction kept 6 bases outside the gene matches. The germline gives CDR1 MNHNS, CDR2 SASEGT. The CDR3 has 14 residues. This chain's CDR3 is CASSGTGAVDTIYF. The CDR3, as DNA: TGTGCCAGCAGTGGGACAGGGGCCGTGGACACCATATATTTT.

The chain carries TRBV7-9 and TRBJ2-5; 7 nucleotides match TRBD2. This CDR3 comprises 13 residues. J was trimmed by 4 bases and V by 5 bases; bases with no gene match: 4. CDR1 is SEHNR and CDR2 is FQNEAQ in the germline V gene (reference sequence). CDR3 nucleotide sequence: TGTGCCAGCAGCCCCTCGGGGGGAGAGACCCAGTACTTC. Translating it yields CASSPSGGETQYF.

V is TRBV2 and J is TRBJ1-1, with 7 bases matching TRBD1. Trimming at V came to 6 bases and at J to 1 base, leaving 2 bases not matched to a gene. From germline, CDR1 is SNHLY and CDR2 FYNNEI. This CDR3 region has 13 residues. Written as DNA, the CDR3 is TGTGCCAGCAGGGGGACAGCGAACACTGAAGCTTTCTTT. This translates into CASRGTANTEAFF.

The rearrangement joins TRBV6-1 to TRBJ2-2, with 8 bases aligning to TRBD2. The V gene end was trimmed by 7 bases and the J gene end by 3 bases; junction bases not matched to a gene: 4. CDR1 is MNHNS, CDR2 SASEGT, per germline. The CDR3 runs to 14 residues. The CDR3 DNA reads TGTGCCAGCATTAGGACTAGCCACACCGGGGAGCTGTTTTTT. Encoded protein: CASIRTSHTGELFF.

The gene calls are TRBV4-1 and TRBJ1-1, with unresolved D. The CDR3 is 15 amino acids. Trimming pared 0 bases from V and 4 bases from J, leaving 12 bases between. Germline V CDR1 and CDR2: MGHRA, YSYEKL. The CDR3 sequence is CASSQEGGGSTEAFF. As DNA, the CDR3 is TGCGCCAGCAGCCAAGAAGGAGGAGGGAGCACTGAAGCTTTCTTT.

About this clone: The junction shows a germline mismatch at one end, possibly a read error. J is TRBJ1-6 and V is TRBV7-9, with 7 nucleotides matching TRBD1. CDR1 and CDR2 (germline): SEHNR, FQNEAQ (reference sequence). The CDR3 loop spans 14 amino acids. The CDR3 DNA is TGTTCCAGCAGCTTACAGGGACAGAATTCACCCCTCCACTTT. Translated: CSSSLQGQNSPLHF.

The V gene is TRBV13, the J gene TRBJ2-1; possible D gene TRBD1, 6 bases. There are 17 residues in the CDR3. Trimming took off 5 bases at V and 7 bases at J, with 24 bases between the two ends. Per the germline V gene, CDR1 is PRHDT and CDR2 is FYEKMQ (reference sequence). DNA of the CDR3: TGTGCCAGCAGCCCAAGGACAGCTTCTAGAATGGGTAATGAGCAGTTCTTC. The encoded protein is CASSPRTASRMGNEQFF.

The J gene is TRBJ1-5, the V gene TRBV15; D may be TRBD1 (5 bases). The CDR3 sequence is 14 residues long. CDR1 is LNHNV and CDR2 is YYDKDF in the germline V gene (reference sequence). Trimming shortened V by 2 bases and J by 3 bases, and 8 bases separated the two germline ends. This chain's CDR3 is CATSRQGYNQPQHF. The CDR3 nucleotides are TGTGCCACCAGCAGACAGGGATACAATCAGCCCCAGCATTTT.

CDR3 nucleotide sequence: TGTGCCAGCAGGAGAAACACTGAAGCTTTCTTT. Translation: CASRRNTEAFF. The chain is built from TRBV6-5 and TRBJ1-1; unclear D gene. Germline lookup yields CDR1 MNHEY and CDR2 SVGAGI. The CDR3 runs 11 residues. V gave up 6 bases and J gave up 2 bases, with 4 bases separating them.

The chain is built from TRBV29-1 and TRBJ2-7, with 8 bases fitting TRBD2. CDR3 length: 11 amino acids. Germline CDR1 reads SQVTM; CDR2 reads ANQGSEA. The V and J ends lost 6 bases and 7 bases, in that order; junction bases with no gene match: 5. In nucleotides, the CDR3 is TGCAGCGTCGGGGGGGCTGGGGAGCAGTACTTC. Protein sequence: CSVGGAGEQYF.

The table lists this clone with a few counts. V usage is TRBV6-1 and J usage is TRBJ2-7; 7 bases line up with TRBD2. Germline lookup yields CDR1 MNHNS and CDR2 SASEGT. The CDR3 length is 15 residues. Losses at the gene ends were 4 bases for V and 2 bases for J; bases not matched to a gene: 8. The CDR3 DNA is TGTGCCAGCAGTGGGGGGGGGACCATTGCCTACGAGCAGTACTTC. It is translated as CASSGGGTIAYEQYF.

The rearrangement joins TRBV6-5 to TRBJ2-3; D perhaps matches TRBD2 (6 bases). This CDR3 comprises 15 residues. Germline lookup yields CDR1 MNHEY and CDR2 SVGAGI. V was shortened by 6 bases and J by 3 bases, with 16 bases between the two germline ends. The CDR3 loop reads CASRVGIGGTDTQYF. DNA for the CDR3: TGTGCCAGCAGGGTTGGAATCGGGGGTACAGATACGCAGTATTTT.

This clone was picked up a small number of times. The chain combines TRBV27 with TRBJ1-1; 7 bases agree with TRBD1. Looked up from germline, CDR1 is MNHEY and CDR2 is SMNVEV (reference sequence). This CDR3 region has 13 residues. J was trimmed by 1 base and V by 4 bases; bases with no gene match: 0. The CDR3 loop reads CASSWTGNTEAFF. In DNA, the CDR3 is TGTGCCAGCAGTTGGACAGGGAACACTGAAGCTTTCTTT.

About this clone: The sample contains more than one DNA sequence encoding this CDR3. The chain combines TRBV6-1 with TRBJ2-7; TRBD2 agrees at 12 bases. CDR1 and CDR2 (germline): MNHNS, SASEGT. With 6 bases clipped from V and 0 bases from J, the junction kept 3 bases outside the gene matches. The CDR3 length is 15 residues. The CDR3 reads CASSELAGGSYEQYF. The CDR3 nucleotides are TGTGCCAGCAGCGAACTAGCGGGGGGCTCCTACGAGCAGTACTTC.

V is TRBV6-5 and J is TRBJ1-1, with D maybe TRBD1 (5 bases). Trimming took 4 bases from V and 3 from J, leaving 15 bases between them. The CDR3 consists of 15 residues. CDR1 and CDR2 from the germline V gene are MNHEY and SVGAGI. For the CDR3, the DNA is TGTGCCAGCAGTTCATGGGGCCTTAAGGACACTGAAGCTTTCTTT. This gives the protein CASSSWGLKDTEAFF.

This clone has just one count. V and J are TRBV6-1 and TRBJ2-3; no definite D call. V was pared by 4 bases and J by 2 bases, with 7 bases between. The germline V gene encodes CDR1 MNHNS and CDR2 SASEGT. The CDR3 extends over 13 amino acids. CDR3 loop: CASSASITDTQYF. The CDR3 DNA follows: TGTGCCAGCAGTGCCTCTATCACAGATACGCAGTATTTT.

The chain recombines TRBV7-9 with TRBJ1-1; 7 nucleotides align to TRBD1. CDR1 and CDR2 from the germline V gene are SEHNR and FQNEAQ (reference sequence). V lost 1 base, J lost 0 bases, and 2 bases stayed unmatched. The CDR3 sequence is 15 residues long. The CDR3 coding sequence is TGTGCCAGCAGCTTAGGACAGGGTATGAACACTGAAGCTTTCTTT. It encodes CASSLGQGMNTEAFF.

The rearrangement uses TRBV5-4 and TRBJ2-5, with D possibly being TRBD2 (5 bases). This CDR3 has 12 amino acids. V gave up 9 bases and J gave up 5 bases, with 14 bases separating them. Germline V gene sequence: CDR1 SGHNT, CDR2 YYREEE (reference sequence). The CDR3 here is CATAPGGETQYF. DNA of the CDR3: TGTGCCACCGCCCCCGGAGGCGAGACCCAGTACTTC.

As regards this clone: At one of its ends the junction is not consistent with the germline gene, which may arise from a read error. V gene TRBV7-9 combines with J gene TRBJ1-1; 8 bases are a match to TRBD1. CDR1 and CDR2 (germline): SEHNR, FQNEAQ (reference sequence). The CDR3 contains 16 residues. The CDR3 spells CSSSFFGQGWNTEAFF. The CDR3 coding sequence is TGTTCCAGCAGCTTTTTCGGACAGGGATGGAACACTGAAGCTTTCTTT.

This clone turned up a few times. The chain is built from TRBV7-3 and TRBJ1-6; D is perhaps TRBD1 (5 bases). Germline CDR1 reads SGHTA; CDR2 reads FQGTGA. The CDR3 covers 14 residues. V was cut by 4 bases and J by 8 bases, with 12 bases left in between. The CDR3 nucleotides are TGTGCCAGCAGCTCGGGACTACCGGATTCACCCCTCCACTTT. The encoded protein is CASSSGLPDSPLHF.

The genes are TRBV5-1 and TRBJ2-3; the D is unclear. CDR3 length equals 16 residues. Germline V gives CDR1 SGHRS, CDR2 YFSETQ. V was trimmed by 0 bases and J by 2 bases, leaving 13 bases between them. CDR3 bases: TGCGCCAGCAGCTTGGTAGCCACCTCATTCACAGATACGCAGTATTTT. This gives the protein CASSLVATSFTDTQYF.

The rearrangement links TRBV10-3 to TRBJ2-1, with D tentatively TRBD2 (5 bases). Germline CDR1 reads ENHRY; CDR2 reads SYGVKD. The CDR3 spans 13 residues. V lost 7 bases, J lost 5 bases, and 12 bases lay in between. The chain's CDR3 is CAITEAPDNEQFF. CDR3 coding DNA: TGTGCCATCACGGAGGCCCCTGACAATGAGCAGTTCTTC.